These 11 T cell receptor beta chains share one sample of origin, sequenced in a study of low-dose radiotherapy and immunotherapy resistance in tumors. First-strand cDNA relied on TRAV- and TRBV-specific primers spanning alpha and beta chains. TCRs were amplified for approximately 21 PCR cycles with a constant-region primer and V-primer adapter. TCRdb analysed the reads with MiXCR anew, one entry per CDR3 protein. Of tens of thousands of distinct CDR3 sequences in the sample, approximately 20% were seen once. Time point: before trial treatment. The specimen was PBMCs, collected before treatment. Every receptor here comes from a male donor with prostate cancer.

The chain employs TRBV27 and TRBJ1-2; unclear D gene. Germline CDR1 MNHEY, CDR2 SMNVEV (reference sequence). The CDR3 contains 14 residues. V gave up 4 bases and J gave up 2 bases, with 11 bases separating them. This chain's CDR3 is CASSYGAGNYGYTF. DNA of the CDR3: TGTGCCAGCAGTTATGGTGCAGGAAACTATGGCTACACCTTC.

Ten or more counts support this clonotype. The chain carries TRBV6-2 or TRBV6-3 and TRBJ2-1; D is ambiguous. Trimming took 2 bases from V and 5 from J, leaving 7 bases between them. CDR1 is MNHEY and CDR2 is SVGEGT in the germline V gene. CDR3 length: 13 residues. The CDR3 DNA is TGTGCCAGCAGTTACCCTCCAGACAATGAGCAGTTCTTC. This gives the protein CASSYPPDNEQFF.

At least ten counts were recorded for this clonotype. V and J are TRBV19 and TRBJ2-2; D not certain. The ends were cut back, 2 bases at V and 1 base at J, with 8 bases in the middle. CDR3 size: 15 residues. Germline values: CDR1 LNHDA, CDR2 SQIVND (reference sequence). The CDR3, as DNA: TGTGCCAGTAGTATACGGCAGCTGAACACCGGGGAGCTGTTTTTT. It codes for CASSIRQLNTGELFF.

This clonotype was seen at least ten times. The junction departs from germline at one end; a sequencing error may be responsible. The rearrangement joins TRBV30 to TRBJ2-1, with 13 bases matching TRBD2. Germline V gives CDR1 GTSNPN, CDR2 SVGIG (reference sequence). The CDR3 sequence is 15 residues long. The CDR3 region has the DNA TGTGCCTGGAGTGCGGGGACTAGCGGGGTTGGGAGTTTGATCTTC. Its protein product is CAWSAGTSGVGSLIF.

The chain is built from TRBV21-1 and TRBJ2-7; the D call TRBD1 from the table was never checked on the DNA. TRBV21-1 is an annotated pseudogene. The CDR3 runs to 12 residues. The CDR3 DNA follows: TGTGCCAGAGGGACAGGGGCCTACGAGCAGTACTTC. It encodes CARGTGAYEQYF.

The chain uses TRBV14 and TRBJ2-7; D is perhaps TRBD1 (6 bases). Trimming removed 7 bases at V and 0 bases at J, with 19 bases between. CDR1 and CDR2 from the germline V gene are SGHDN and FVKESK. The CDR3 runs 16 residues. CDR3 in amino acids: CASTKGTILSSYEQYF. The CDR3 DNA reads TGTGCCAGCACCAAAGGGACAATCCTAAGCTCCTACGAGCAGTACTTC.

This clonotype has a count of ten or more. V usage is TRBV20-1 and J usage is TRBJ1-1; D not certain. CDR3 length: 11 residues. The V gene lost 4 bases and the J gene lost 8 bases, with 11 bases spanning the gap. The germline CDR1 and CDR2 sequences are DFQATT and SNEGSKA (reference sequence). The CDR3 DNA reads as TGCAGTGCTACACCAACGGGGGAAGCTTTCTTT. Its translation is CSATPTGEAFF.

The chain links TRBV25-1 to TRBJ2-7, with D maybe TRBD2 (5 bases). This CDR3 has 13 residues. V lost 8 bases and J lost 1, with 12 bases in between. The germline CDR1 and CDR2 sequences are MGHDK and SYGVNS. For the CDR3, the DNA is TGTGCCAGCGGGGAGACACCTTCCTACGAGCAGTACTTC. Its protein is CASGETPSYEQYF.

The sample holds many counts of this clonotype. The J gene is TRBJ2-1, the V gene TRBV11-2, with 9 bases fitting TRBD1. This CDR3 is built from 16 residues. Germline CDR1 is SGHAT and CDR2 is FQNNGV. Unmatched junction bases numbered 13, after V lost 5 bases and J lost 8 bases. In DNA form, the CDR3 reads TGTGCCAGCAGCCCAGGACCGGGACAGGGTTTTTATGAGCAGTTCTTC. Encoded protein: CASSPGPGQGFYEQFF.

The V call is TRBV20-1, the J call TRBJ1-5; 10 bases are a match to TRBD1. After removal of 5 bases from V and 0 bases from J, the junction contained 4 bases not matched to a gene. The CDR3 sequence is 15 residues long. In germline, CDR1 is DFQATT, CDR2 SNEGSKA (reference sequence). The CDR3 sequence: CSAHRTGGSNQPQHF. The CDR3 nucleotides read TGCAGTGCTCACAGGACAGGGGGTAGCAATCAGCCCCAGCATTTT.

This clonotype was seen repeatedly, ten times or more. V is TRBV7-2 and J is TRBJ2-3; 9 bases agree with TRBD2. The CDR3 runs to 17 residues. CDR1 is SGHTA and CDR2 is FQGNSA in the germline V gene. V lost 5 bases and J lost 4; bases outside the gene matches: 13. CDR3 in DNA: TGTGCCAGCAGCGCTCGACTAGCGGAGGATATTCCAGATACGCAGTATTTT. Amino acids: CASSARLAEDIPDTQYF.